This is a list of T cell receptor beta chains from one sample in a study of CD8 T cells in Susac syndrome. TCRdb ran MiXCR on the immunoSEQ multiplex PCR reads and lists one entry per CDR3 protein. The sample lists 160,000 or so distinct CDR3 sequences, approximately 92% occurring once. Material for sequencing was CD4+ T cells from PBMCs. These receptors originate from a human donor in good health. Each CDR3 is given without its conserved first and last residue. Some rows have no size entry. The others give once, few or many, or a class for an expanded clone.

abundance	v_gene	len	CDR3aa
NA	TRBV9	13	ASSVALGTNYGYT
once	TRBV2	10	ASSELETEAF
NA	TRBV18	11	ASSPPSPDTQY
NA	TRBV5-1	12	ASSFGGNQETQY
NA	TRBV19	13	ASSVQLVTPYEQY
NA	TRBV6-1	11	ASNRDHFYGYT
NA	TRBV7-6	13	ASTLSGGAKETQY
NA	TRBV7-2	11	ASSTGNTGELF
NA	TRBV20-1	13	SVPTGQGGANVLT
NA	TRBV9	11	ASSVDGGQPQH
NA	TRBV2	12	ASSGGRNSYEQY
NA	TRBV12-3/TRBV12-4	12	ASSLALAYETQY
NA	TRBV6-5	13	ASSTGGAGSTEAF
few	TRBV7-6	12	ASSFGRGRDEQY
NA	TRBV6-2/TRBV6-3	13	ATSQGQGITGELF
NA	TRBV10-3	11	AISGDSYNEQF
NA	TRBV18	10	ASSPNVDGYT
NA	TRBV20-1	8	SAEAGGYT
NA	TRBV12-3/TRBV12-4	11	ASRATEYTEAF
NA	TRBV3-1	10	ASSRITGELF
NA	TRBV2	12	ASSERQLSGGYT
NA	TRBV7-2	12	AGASGSSGNTIY
NA	TRBV12-3/TRBV12-4	11	ASSSDNVYGYT
NA	TRBV5-4	12	ASSEGQVNTEAF
NA	TRBV20-1	10	SARQGANEQY
NA	TRBV6-5	12	ASSPRLGAGELF
NA	TRBV11-2	14	ASSLGGSGNKNIQY
NA	TRBV29-1	10	SVEDRDPGQF
NA	TRBV29-1	11	SVGFRKGETQY
NA	TRBV11-1	13	AGGGAGRVDQPQH
few	TRBV7-9	12	ASSLDRGTTEAF
NA	TRBV5-1	11	ASSSHFNYGYT
NA	TRBV7-2	14	ASSLVGRGEPREQY
NA	TRBV12-3/TRBV12-4	16	ASNTYVAVGLSGNTIY
NA	TRBV2	13	ASSKGQVSYTEAF
NA	TRBV3-1	13	ASSQDLGGNNEQF
NA	TRBV15	12	ATSTEDREGQQY
NA	TRBV7-2	15	ASSLGVRTGGQETQY
once	TRBV7-2	10	ASSLTNEKLF
NA	TRBV15	13	ATSRDKWLGTEAF